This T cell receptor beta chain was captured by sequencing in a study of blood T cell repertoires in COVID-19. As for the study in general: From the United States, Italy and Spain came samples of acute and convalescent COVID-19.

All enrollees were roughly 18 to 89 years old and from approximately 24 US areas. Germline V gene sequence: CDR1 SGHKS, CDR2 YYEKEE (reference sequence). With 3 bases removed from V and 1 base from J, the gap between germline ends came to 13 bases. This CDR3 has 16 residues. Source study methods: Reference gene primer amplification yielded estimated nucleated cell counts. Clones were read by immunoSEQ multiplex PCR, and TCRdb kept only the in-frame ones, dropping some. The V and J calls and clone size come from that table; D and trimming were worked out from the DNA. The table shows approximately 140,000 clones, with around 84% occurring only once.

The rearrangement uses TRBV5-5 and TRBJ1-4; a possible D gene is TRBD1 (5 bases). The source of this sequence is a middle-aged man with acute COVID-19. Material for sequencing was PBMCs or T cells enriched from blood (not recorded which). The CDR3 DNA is TGTGCCAGCAGCTCCTTGTCAGGGATAACTAATGAAAAACTGTTTTTT. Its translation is CASSSLSGITNEKLFF.